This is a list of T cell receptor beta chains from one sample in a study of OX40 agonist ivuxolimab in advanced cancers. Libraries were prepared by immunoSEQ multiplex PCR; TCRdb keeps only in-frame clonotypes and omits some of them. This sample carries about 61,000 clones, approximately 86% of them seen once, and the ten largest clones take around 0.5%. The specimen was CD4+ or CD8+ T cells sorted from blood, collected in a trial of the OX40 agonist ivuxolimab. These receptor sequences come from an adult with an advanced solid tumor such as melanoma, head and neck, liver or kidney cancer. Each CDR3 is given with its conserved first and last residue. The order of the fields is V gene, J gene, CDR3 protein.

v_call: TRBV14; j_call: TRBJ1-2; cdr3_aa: CASSAVPYGYTF
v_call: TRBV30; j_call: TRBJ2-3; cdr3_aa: CAWTPLAAYKDTQYF
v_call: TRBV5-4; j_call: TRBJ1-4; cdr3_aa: CASSLGTTRGNEKLFF
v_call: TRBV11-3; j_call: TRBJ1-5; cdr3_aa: CASSLGGAGQPQHF
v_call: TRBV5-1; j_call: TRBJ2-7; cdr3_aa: CASPPGAGGEQYF
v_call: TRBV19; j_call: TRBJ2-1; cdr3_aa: CASQPGTGTYNEQFF
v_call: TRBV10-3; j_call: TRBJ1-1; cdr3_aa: CAISRQGADTEAFF
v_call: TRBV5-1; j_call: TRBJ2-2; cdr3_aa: CASSLAGTPYLGELFF
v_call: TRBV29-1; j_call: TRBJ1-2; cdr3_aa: CSVHGTGGANYGYTF
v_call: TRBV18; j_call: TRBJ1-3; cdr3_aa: CASSPPDKTAGNTIYF
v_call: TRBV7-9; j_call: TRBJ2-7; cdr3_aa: CASGDGSYEQYF